This T cell receptor (beta chain) came from a study of T cell clonality in common variable immunodeficiency. This clone came up a few times. Its matching antigen is unknown. From the germline J gene comes the end of the CDR3, since the read stops 3 residues before it. Study observations and caveats: Reportedly, TCR beta sequences from common variable immunodeficiency showed fewer deletions and N-nucleotide insertions.

Here immunoSEQ multiplex PCR was the method, and the copy in TCRdb shows in-frame clones only, minus some. Altogether approximately 7,800 clones were found in the sample, and no singletons occur. The ends were cut back, 5 bases at V and 3 bases at J, with 20 bases in the middle. The germline V gene has CDR1 DFQATT and CDR2 SNEGSKA (reference sequence). CDR3 length: 15 residues. The sample consisted of peripheral blood mononuclear cells. The chain carries TRBV20-1 and TRBJ2-7; maybe TRBD2 (6 bases). The sequence derives from a human donor with common variable immunodeficiency. CDR3 DNA, as far as it was read: TGCAGTGCTTGGGGCGGGGCGGGGCCAGTCTACGAG. Residues: CSAWGGAGPVYE. The full CDR3 is CSAWGGAGPVYEQYF.